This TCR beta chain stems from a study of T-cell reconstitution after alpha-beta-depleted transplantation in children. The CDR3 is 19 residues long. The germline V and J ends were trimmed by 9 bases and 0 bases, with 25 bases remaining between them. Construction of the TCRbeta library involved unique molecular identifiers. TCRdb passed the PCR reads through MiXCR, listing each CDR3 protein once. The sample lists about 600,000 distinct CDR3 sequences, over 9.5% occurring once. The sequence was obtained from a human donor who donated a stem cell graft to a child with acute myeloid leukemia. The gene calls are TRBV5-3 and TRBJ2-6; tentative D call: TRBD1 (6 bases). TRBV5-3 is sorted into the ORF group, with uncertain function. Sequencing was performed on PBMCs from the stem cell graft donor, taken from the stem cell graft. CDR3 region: CAMGLAQGRGPSGANVLTF. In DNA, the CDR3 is TGTGCCATGGGCTTGGCCCAGGGCAGGGGCCCCTCTGGGGCCAACGTCCTGACTTTC.